These 15 T cell receptor beta chains share one sample of origin, sequenced in a study of blood T cell repertoires in COVID-19. The protocol was immunoSEQ multiplex PCR, while the TCRdb copy is restricted to in-frame clones and leaves out a portion. Among some 68,000 clones listed, roughly 89% were seen once. The sample taken for sequencing was peripheral blood. The receptor source for this set is a man aged 50 or older with active COVID-19.

With regard to this clone: At the DNA level, this CDR3 is encoded by other sequences in the same sample as well. V gene TRBV9 combines with J gene TRBJ2-7; 8 bases agree with TRBD2. The V segment lost 2 bases and the J segment 2 bases; nucleotides outside the gene matches: 3. The length of the CDR3 is 14 residues. Germline-derived CDR1 and CDR2 are SGDLS and YYNGEE. The CDR3 loop is CASSVGGAPYEQYF. The CDR3 nucleotides are TGTGCCAGCAGCGTCGGGGGGGCACCCTACGAGCAGTACTTC.

For the CDR3, the DNA is TGCGCCAGCAGCTTGACAGGGGTGCTTAATGAGCAGTTCTTC. The encoded protein is CASSLTGVLNEQFF. The chain uses TRBV5-1 and TRBJ2-1; TRBD1 agrees at 7 bases. V shed 1 base, J shed 7 bases, and the junction held 5 bases outside the gene matches. This CDR3 is 14 amino acids long. Germline CDR1 reads SGHRS; CDR2 reads YFSETQ.

The rearrangement joins TRBV5-1 to TRBJ1-6, with TRBD1 identical over 8 bases. In germline, CDR1 is SGHRS, CDR2 YFSETQ. After removal of 6 bases from V and 10 bases from J, the junction contained 9 bases not matched to a gene. This CDR3 spans 14 amino acids. The CDR3 sequence is CASTNRGAGSPLHF. CDR3 in DNA: TGCGCCAGCACCAACAGGGGGGCCGGCTCACCCCTCCACTTT.

The chain links TRBV5-1 to TRBJ2-5; a weak D match, TRBD2 (6 bases). V lost 3 bases, J lost 6 bases, and 24 bases lay in between. The CDR3 covers 17 residues. CDR1 and CDR2 from the germline V gene are SGHRS and YFSETQ. CDR3 sequence reads: CASSSPSALRGEKTQYF. CDR3 DNA: TGCGCCAGCAGCTCCCCCTCCGCTCTCCGCGGGGAAAAGACCCAGTACTTC.

The chain recombines TRBV19 with TRBJ1-6, with TRBD1 identical over 10 bases. Germline trimming cut 5 bases from V and 6 bases from J; bases unmatched to any gene: 4. Germline CDR1 is LNHDA and CDR2 is SQIVND (reference sequence). The CDR3 totals 15 residues. The CDR3 DNA follows: TGTGCCAGTAGTCCGAGGACAGGGGGTAATTCACCCCTCCACTTT. It is translated as CASSPRTGGNSPLHF.

This chain links TRBV6-2 or TRBV6-3 with TRBJ2-1; D is possibly TRBD2 (5 bases). Trimming took off 5 bases at V and 6 bases at J, with 5 bases between the two ends. The CDR3 is 11 amino acids. The germline gives CDR1 MNHEY, CDR2 SVGEGT. CDR3 nucleotide sequence: TGTGCCAGCAGTGGAGGCAATGAGCAGTTCTTC. This encodes CASSGGNEQFF.

This rearrangement joins TRBV6-2 or TRBV6-3 to TRBJ2-5; a weak D match, TRBD1 (5 bases). CDR1 is MNHEY and CDR2 is SVGEGT in the germline V gene. The CDR3 is 14 amino acids. The ends were cut back, 3 bases at V and 3 bases at J, with 11 bases in the middle. CDR3 protein: CASSYIETEETQYF. The DNA of the CDR3 is TGTGCCAGCAGTTATATCGAGACAGAAGAGACCCAGTACTTC.

This chain uses TRBV2 with TRBJ2-5; 9 positions match TRBD1. Germline assignment: CDR1 SNHLY and CDR2 FYNNEI. J lost 2 bases, V lost 9 bases, and 10 bases had no gene match. This CDR3 comprises 15 residues. The CDR3 loop reads CASDLTGTGQETQYF. CDR3 nucleotide sequence: TGTGCCAGTGACCTCACCGGGACAGGGCAAGAGACCCAGTACTTC.

This rearrangement joins TRBV9 to TRBJ2-1; 10 bases are shared with TRBD2. This CDR3 spans 17 amino acids. Trimming removed 4 bases from V and 5 bases from J; junction bases left unmatched: 12. The germline CDR1 and CDR2 sequences are SGDLS and YYNGEE. CDR3: CASSRTASGGRDNEQFF. In DNA form, the CDR3 reads TGTGCCAGCAGCCGTACCGCTAGCGGGGGCCGGGACAATGAGCAGTTCTTC.

The gene calls are TRBV6-5 and TRBJ1-3, with a tentative D call TRBD1 (6 bases). The CDR3 has 15 residues. Looked up from germline, CDR1 is MNHEY and CDR2 is SVGAGI. V was trimmed by 6 bases and J by 0 bases, leaving 12 bases between them. The CDR3 DNA is TGTGCCAGCAGCCTAGAAGGGGGCTCTGGAAACACCATATATTTT. This translates into CASSLEGGSGNTIYF.

The rearrangement uses TRBV12-3 or TRBV12-4 and TRBJ1-6; D call uncertain. Between the trimmed V and J ends, which lost 3 bases and 12 bases, there was a span of 12 bases. The CDR3 spans 13 residues. The CDR3 DNA follows: TGTGCCAGCAGTTTTGCCCAGATACAACCCCTCCACTTT. Amino acid sequence: CASSFAQIQPLHF.

The CDR3 loop is CASRYPTGGFTEAFF. CDR3 sequence (DNA): TGTGCCAGCAGATACCCGACAGGGGGCTTTACTGAAGCTTTCTTT. This chain joins TRBV6-2 or TRBV6-3 and TRBJ1-1, with 10 bases lining up with TRBD1. V shed 6 bases, J shed 5 bases, and the junction held 9 bases outside the gene matches. The CDR3 has 15 amino acids. Germline assignment: CDR1 MNHEY and CDR2 SVGEGT.

This clone was found once. The gene calls are TRBV30 and TRBJ1-6, with TRBD1 as a possible D gene (6 bases). V was clipped by 2 bases and J by 11 bases, with 13 bases between them. This CDR3 is built from 13 residues. The germline gives CDR1 GTSNPN, CDR2 SVGIG (reference sequence). For the CDR3, the DNA is TGTGCCTGGAGTCCGCAGGGGTGGACACCCCTCCACTTT. This translates into CAWSPQGWTPLHF.

V gene TRBV7-9 combines with J gene TRBJ1-1; the D is unclear. With 4 bases removed from V and 1 base from J, the gap between germline ends came to 19 bases. Germline loops: CDR1 SEHNR, CDR2 FQNEAQ (reference sequence). This CDR3 comprises 17 residues. Here the CDR3 DNA reads TGTGCCAGCAGCTCACGGGGAGGTGAAGGGCGGAACACTGAAGCTTTCTTT. This encodes CASSSRGGEGRNTEAFF. The full variable domain, with the rest looked up from reference TRBV7-9 and TRBJ1-1, is DTGVSQNPRHKITKRGQNVTFRCDPISEHNRLYWYRQTLGQGPEFLTYFQNEAQLEKSRLLSDRFSAERPKGSFSTLEIQRTEQGDSAMYLCASSSRGGEGRNTEAFFGQGTRLTVV.

The chain employs TRBV5-1 and TRBJ2-7; perhaps TRBD2 as D (5 bases). Between the trimmed V and J ends, which lost 3 bases and 1 base, there was a span of 14 bases. The germline V gene has CDR1 SGHRS and CDR2 YFSETQ. The CDR3 consists of 15 residues. This chain's CDR3 is CASSSREEQSYEQYF. The DNA for the CDR3 is TGCGCCAGCAGCTCCCGGGAAGAACAGTCCTACGAGCAGTACTTC.